Reported below is one T cell receptor (beta chain). The entry originates in a study of blood T cell repertoires in COVID-19. Clones were read by immunoSEQ multiplex PCR, and TCRdb kept only the in-frame ones, dropping some. This sample yields about 36,000 clones, of which roughly four fifths are seen a single time; around two fifths belongs to the top ten. Deletions cut 0 bases from V and 3 bases from J, with 9 bases between. The germline V gene encodes CDR1 SGHDT and CDR2 YYEEEE. The CDR3 runs to 14 residues. Sequencing was performed on peripheral blood. This sequence originates from a human donor in a cohort sampled during active or convalescent COVID-19. The donor label of this sample is uncertain. The V call is TRBV5-6, the J call TRBJ1-2, with D perhaps matching TRBD1 (6 bases). The CDR3 spells CASSLETGHYGYTF. CDR3 DNA sequence: TGTGCCAGCAGCTTGGAGACAGGACACTATGGCTACACCTTC.